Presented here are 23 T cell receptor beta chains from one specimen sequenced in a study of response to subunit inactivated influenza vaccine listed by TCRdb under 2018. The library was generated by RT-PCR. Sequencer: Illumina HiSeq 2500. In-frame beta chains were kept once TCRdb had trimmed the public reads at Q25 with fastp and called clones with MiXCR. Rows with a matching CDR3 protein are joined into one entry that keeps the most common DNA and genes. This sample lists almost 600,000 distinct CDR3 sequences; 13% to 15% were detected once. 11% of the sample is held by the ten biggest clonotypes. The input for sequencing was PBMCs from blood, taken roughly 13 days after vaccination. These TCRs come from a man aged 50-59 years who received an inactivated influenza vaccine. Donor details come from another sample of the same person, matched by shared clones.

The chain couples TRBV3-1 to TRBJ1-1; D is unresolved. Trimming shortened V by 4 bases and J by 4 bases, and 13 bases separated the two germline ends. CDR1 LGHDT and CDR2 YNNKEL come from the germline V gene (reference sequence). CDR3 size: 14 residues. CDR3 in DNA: TGTGCCAGCAGCCGACTCCACAGACCCACTGAAGCTTTCTTT. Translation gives CASSRLHRPTEAFF.

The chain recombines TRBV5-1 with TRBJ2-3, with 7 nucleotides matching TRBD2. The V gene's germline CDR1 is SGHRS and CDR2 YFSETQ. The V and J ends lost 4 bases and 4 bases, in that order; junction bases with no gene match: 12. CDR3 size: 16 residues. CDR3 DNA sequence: TGCGCCAGCAGCACCGCGGGGGATACTAGAGCAGATACGCAGTATTTT. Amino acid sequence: CASSTAGDTRADTQYF.

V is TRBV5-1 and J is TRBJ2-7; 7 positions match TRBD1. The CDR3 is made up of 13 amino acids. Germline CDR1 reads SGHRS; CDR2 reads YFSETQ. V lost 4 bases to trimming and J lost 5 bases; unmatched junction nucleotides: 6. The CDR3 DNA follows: TGCGCCAGCAGCAACAACCAGGGGGACGAGCAGTACTTC. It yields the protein CASSNNQGDEQYF.

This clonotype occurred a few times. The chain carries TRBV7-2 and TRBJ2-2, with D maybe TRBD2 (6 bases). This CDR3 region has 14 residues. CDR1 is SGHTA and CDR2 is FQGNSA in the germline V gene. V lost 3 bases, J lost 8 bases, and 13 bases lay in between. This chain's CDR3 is CASSLITSLGELFF. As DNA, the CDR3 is TGTGCCAGCAGCTTGATAACTAGCCTAGGGGAGCTGTTTTTT.

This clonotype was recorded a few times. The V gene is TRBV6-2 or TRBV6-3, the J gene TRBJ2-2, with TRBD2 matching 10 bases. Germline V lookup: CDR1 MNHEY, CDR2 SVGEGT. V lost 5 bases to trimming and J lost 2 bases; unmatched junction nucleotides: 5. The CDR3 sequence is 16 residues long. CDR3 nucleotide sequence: TGTGCCAGCAGTAAACGGACTAGCGGCAACACCGGGGAGCTGTTTTTT. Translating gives CASSKRTSGNTGELFF.

The CDR3 region is CASSSQSWETQYF. CDR3 sequence (DNA): TGTGCCAGCAGCTCACAAAGTTGGGAGACCCAGTACTTC. J is TRBJ2-5 and V is TRBV7-2; D remains unclear. Germline V gene lookup returns CDR1 SGHTA and CDR2 FQGNSA. CDR3 length equals 13 residues. The germline V and J ends were trimmed by 4 bases and 5 bases, with 11 bases remaining between them.

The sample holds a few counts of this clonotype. The CDR3 spells CASSLNSQGSSPLHF. CDR3 sequence (DNA): TGTGCCAGCAGTTTAAATAGTCAGGGGAGTTCACCCCTCCACTTT. The chain couples TRBV12-3 or TRBV12-4 to TRBJ1-6; a possible D gene is TRBD1 (6 bases). The CDR3 contains 15 residues. Between the trimmed V and J ends, which lost 2 bases and 9 bases, there was a span of 14 bases.

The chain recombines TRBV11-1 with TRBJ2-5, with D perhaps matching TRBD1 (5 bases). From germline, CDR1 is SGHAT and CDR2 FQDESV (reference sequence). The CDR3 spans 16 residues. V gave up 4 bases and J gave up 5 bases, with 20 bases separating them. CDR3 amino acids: CASSSYRRENLETQYF. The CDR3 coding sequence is TGTGCCAGCAGCTCATATCGCAGGGAAAATTTGGAGACCCAGTACTTC.

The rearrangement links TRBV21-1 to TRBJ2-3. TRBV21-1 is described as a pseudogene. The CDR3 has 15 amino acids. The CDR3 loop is CASSKALDSTDTQYF. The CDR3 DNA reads TGTGCCAGCAGCAAAGCGCTGGACAGCACAGATACGCAGTATTTT.

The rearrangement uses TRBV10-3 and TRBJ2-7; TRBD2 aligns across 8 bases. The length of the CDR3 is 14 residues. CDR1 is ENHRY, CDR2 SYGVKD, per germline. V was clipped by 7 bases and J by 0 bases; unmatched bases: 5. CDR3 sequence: CAITTSDSSYEQYF. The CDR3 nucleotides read TGTGCCATCACGACTAGCGATAGCTCCTACGAGCAGTACTTC.

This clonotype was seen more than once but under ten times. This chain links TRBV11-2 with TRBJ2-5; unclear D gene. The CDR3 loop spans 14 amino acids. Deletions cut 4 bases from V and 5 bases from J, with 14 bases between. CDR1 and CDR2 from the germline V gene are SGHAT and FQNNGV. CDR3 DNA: TGTGCCAGCAGCTCGAAGCGCGACGAGGAGACCCAGTACTTC. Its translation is CASSSKRDEETQYF.

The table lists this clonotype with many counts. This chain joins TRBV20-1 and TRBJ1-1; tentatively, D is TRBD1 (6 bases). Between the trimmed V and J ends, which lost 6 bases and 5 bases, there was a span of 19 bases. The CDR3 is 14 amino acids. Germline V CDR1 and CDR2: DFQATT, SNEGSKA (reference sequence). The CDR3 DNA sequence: TGCAGTGCCCAAGGGGGAGGGTCCGCGACTGAAGCTTTCTTT. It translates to CSAQGGGSATEAFF.

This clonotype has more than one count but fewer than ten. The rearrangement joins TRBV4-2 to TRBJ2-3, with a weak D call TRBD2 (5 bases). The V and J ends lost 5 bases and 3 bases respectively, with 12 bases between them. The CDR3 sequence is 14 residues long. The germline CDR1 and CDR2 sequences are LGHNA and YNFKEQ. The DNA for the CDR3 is TGTGCCAGCAGCGGGAGAAGGAGGACAGATACGCAGTATTTT. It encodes CASSGRRRTDTQYF.

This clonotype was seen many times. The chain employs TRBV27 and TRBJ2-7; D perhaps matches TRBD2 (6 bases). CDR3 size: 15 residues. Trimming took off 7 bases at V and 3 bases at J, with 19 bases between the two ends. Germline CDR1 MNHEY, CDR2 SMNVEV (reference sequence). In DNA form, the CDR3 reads TGTGCCAGCAAATGGGACGCGGGGTCGAACTACGAGCAGTACTTC. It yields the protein CASKWDAGSNYEQYF.

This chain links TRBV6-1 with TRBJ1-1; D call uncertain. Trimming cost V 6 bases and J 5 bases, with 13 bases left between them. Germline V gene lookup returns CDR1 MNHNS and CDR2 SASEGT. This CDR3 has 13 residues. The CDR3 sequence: CASSTGTVTEAFF. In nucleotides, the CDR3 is TGTGCCAGCAGCACCGGTACAGTTACTGAAGCTTTCTTT.

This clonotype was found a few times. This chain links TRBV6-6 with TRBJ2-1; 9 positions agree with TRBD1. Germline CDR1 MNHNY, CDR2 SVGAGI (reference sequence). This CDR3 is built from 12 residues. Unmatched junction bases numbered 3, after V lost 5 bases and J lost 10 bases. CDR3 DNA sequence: TGTGCCAGCAGTACAGGGGGCGGGGAGCAGTTCTTC. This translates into CASSTGGGEQFF.

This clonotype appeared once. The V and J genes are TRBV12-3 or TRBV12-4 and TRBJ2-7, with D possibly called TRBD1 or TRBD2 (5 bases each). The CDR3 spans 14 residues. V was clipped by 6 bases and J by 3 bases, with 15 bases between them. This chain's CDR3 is CASSFPGPFYEQYF. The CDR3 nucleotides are TGTGCCAGCAGCTTTCCGGGACCTTTCTACGAGCAGTACTTC.

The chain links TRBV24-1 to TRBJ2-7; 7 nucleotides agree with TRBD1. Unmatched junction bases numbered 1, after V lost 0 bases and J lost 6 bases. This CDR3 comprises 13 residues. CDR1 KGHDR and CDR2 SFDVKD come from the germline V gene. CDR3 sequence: CATSDLPGGEQYF. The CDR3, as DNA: TGTGCCACCAGTGATTTGCCAGGGGGCGAGCAGTACTTC.

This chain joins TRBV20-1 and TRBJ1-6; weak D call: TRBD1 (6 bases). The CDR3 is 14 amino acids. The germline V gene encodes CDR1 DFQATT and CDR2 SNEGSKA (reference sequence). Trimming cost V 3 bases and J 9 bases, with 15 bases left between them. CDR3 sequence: CSASLQGFGSPLHF. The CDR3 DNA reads TGCAGTGCTAGCCTCCAGGGGTTCGGTTCACCCCTCCACTTT.

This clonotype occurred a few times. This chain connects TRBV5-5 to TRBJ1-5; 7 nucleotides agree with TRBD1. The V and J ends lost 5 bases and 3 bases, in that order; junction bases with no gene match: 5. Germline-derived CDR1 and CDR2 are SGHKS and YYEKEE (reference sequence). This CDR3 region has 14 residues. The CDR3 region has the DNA TGTGCCAGCAGGGCTACAGGGGCCAATCAGCCCCAGCATTTT. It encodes CASRATGANQPQHF.

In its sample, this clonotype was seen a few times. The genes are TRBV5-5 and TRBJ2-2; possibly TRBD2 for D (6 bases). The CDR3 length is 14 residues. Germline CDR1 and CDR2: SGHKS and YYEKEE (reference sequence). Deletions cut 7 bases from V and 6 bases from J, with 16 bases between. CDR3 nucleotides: TGTGCCAGCTCGACTTTGGGCGGGGCCGGGGAGCTGTTTTTT. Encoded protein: CASSTLGGAGELFF.

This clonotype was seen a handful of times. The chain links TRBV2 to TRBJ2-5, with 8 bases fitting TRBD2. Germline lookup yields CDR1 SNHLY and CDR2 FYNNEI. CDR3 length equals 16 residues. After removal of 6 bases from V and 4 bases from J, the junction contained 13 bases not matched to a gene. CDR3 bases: TGTGCCAGCAGCCCTACGACGGGGGGGGCCGGAGAGACCCAGTACTTC. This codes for CASSPTTGGAGETQYF.

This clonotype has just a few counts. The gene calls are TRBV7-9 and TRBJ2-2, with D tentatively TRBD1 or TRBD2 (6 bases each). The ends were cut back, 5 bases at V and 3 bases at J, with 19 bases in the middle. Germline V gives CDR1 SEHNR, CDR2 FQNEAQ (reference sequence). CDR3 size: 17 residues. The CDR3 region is CASSPLAGQSYTGELFF. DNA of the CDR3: TGTGCCAGCAGCCCTTTGGCGGGACAATCCTACACCGGGGAGCTGTTTTTT.